These 9 T cell receptor beta chains share one sample of origin, sequenced in a study of spatial heterogeneity in lung cancer. The time point denotes: blood at routine non-recurrence follow-up after resection. Whole RNA, isolated from tumor, nontumor lung or frozen PBMC, was sequenced without prior sorting. TCRdb independently ran MiXCR on the 5' RACE reads; one entry per CDR3 protein. There are 95,000 to 130,000 distinct CDR3 sequences in the sample; roughly an eighth occur only once, and 16% lies in the top ten. Specimen: PBMCs, collected at follow-up. The receptor set was obtained from a male donor with early-stage non-small cell lung cancer.

This sequence joins TRBV5-4 and TRBJ2-3; possibly TRBD1 for D (6 bases). The CDR3 runs to 14 residues. Trimming cost V 0 bases and J 5 bases, with 10 bases left between them. The V gene's germline CDR1 is SGHNT and CDR2 YYREEE (reference sequence). CDR3 nucleotides: TGTGCCAGCAGCTTGGTTGGGGGCGGAGATACGCAGTATTTT. Protein: CASSLVGGGDTQYF. The full variable domain, completed using reference TRBV5-4 and TRBJ2-3, is ETGVTQSPTHLIKTRGQQVTLRCSSQSGHNTVSWYQQALGQGPQFIFQYYREEENGRGNFPPRFSGLQFPNYSSELNVNALELDDSALYLCASSLVGGGDTQYFGPGTRLTVL.

This clonotype has just a few counts. The chain combines TRBV7-9 with TRBJ1-2, with D unresolved. The germline CDR1 and CDR2 sequences are SEHNR and FQNEAQ (reference sequence). The CDR3 extends over 11 amino acids. Trimming left V 7 bases short and J 0 bases short, with 3 bases between. The CDR3 region has the DNA TGTGCCAGCACTCCTAACTATGGCTACACCTTC. Encoded protein: CASTPNYGYTF.

This clonotype was seen many times. Relative to the germline gene, one junction end is altered; a read error may explain this. V is TRBV15 and J is TRBJ2-5; D possibly uses TRBD1 or TRBD2 (5 bases each). Germline CDR1 and CDR2: LNHNV and YYDKDF (reference sequence). The CDR3 length is 13 residues. CDR3 nucleotides: TGTGCCACCAGCAGACACGACGGGGACCCTGTAGACTTC. Translating gives CATSRHDGDPVDF.

The sample holds a few counts of this clonotype. The chain uses TRBV28 and TRBJ1-2; 7 bases are a match to TRBD1. The CDR3 has 14 residues. Germline values: CDR1 MDHEN, CDR2 SYDVKM. V shed 5 bases, J shed 4 bases, and the junction held 7 bases outside the gene matches. The CDR3 bases are TGTGCCAGCAGTGCGGCAGGGGGAGCCTATGGCTACACCTTC. Protein: CASSAAGGAYGYTF.

This clonotype was observed at least ten times. The chain combines TRBV28 with TRBJ2-1, with 7 bases fitting TRBD2. Trimming cost V 6 bases and J 10 bases; bases outside gene matches: 3. In germline, CDR1 is MDHEN, CDR2 SYDVKM. This CDR3 has 11 residues. The CDR3 bases are TGTGCCAGCAGGGGGAGGGGAGAGCAGTTCTTC. The encoded protein is CASRGRGEQFF.

This clonotype was observed a handful of times. The genes are TRBV2 and TRBJ2-7; D may be TRBD2 (6 bases). This CDR3 is 13 amino acids long. In germline, CDR1 is SNHLY, CDR2 FYNNEI. Trimming removed 6 bases from V and 5 bases from J, with 14 bases in between. CDR3 loop: CASSTGLVNEQYF. The DNA for the CDR3 is TGTGCCAGCAGCACGGGACTCGTGAACGAGCAGTACTTC. Together with reference TRBV2 and TRBJ2-7, the CDR3 gives the full variable domain: EPEVTQTPSHQVTQMGQEVILRCVPISNHLYFYWYRQILGQKVEFLVSFYNNEISEKSEIFDDQFSVERPDGSNFTLKIRSTKLEDSAMYFCASSTGLVNEQYFGPGTRLTVT.

This clonotype came up many times. V usage is TRBV29-1 and J usage is TRBJ1-2, with no clear D. The CDR3 covers 13 residues. V gave up 4 bases and J gave up 8 bases, with 17 bases separating them. The germline V gene has CDR1 SQVTM and CDR2 ANQGSEA. The CDR3 DNA sequence: TGCAGCGTTGGGGTGACGACCCGAGGGGGCTACACCTTC. It specifies CSVGVTTRGGYTF.

The table lists this clonotype with a few counts. This chain connects TRBV20-1 to TRBJ2-1; 7 nucleotides align to TRBD1. Looked up from germline, CDR1 is DFQATT and CDR2 is SNEGSKA (reference sequence). With 6 bases clipped from V and 3 bases from J, the junction kept 11 bases outside the gene matches. CDR3 length: 15 residues. CDR3 sequence reads: CSAITPGQIYNEQFF. The DNA of the CDR3 is TGCAGTGCCATCACCCCGGGACAGATCTACAATGAGCAGTTCTTC.

This chain links TRBV5-1 with TRBJ1-1; maybe TRBD1 (6 bases). Trimming cost V 0 bases and J 4 bases, with 13 bases left between them. Germline V gives CDR1 SGHRS, CDR2 YFSETQ. CDR3 length: 15 residues. CDR3: CASSLVTGRGTEAFF. In DNA, the CDR3 is TGCGCCAGCAGCTTGGTAACAGGGAGGGGCACTGAAGCTTTCTTT.